Below, 4 T cell receptor beta chains from the same sample are listed, as sequenced in a study of cytomegalovirus exposure and HLA in healthy donors. Primers for the PCR totalled 60 Vbeta and 13 Jbeta. Sequenced by immunoSEQ multiplex PCR; TCRdb stores in-frame clones only, minus some. The table lists 110,000 to 150,000 clones, roughly 9.7% of them singletons. Sequencing input: PBMCs. Source of these receptors: a man in his fifties in good health and CMV-seronegative.

J is TRBJ2-6 and V is TRBV19; 7 positions match TRBD1. The CDR3 totals 18 residues. After removal of 4 bases from V and 4 bases from J, the junction contained 13 bases not matched to a gene. Germline-derived CDR1 and CDR2 are LNHDA and SQIVND (reference sequence). CDR3 sequence: CASSTRTGSGPGANVLTF. The CDR3 coding sequence is TGTGCCAGTAGTACGCGGACAGGTTCGGGTCCCGGGGCCAACGTCCTGACTTTC. The full variable domain, completed using reference TRBV19 and TRBJ2-6, is DGGITQSPKYLFRKEGQNVTLSCEQNLNHDAMYWYRQDPGQGLRLIYYSQIVNDFQKGDIAEGYSVSREKKESFPLTVTSAQKNPTAFYLCASSTRTGSGPGANVLTFGAGSRLTVL.

This clone turned up a few times. The chain carries TRBV9 and TRBJ1-1; 8 nucleotides agree with TRBD1. The germline gives CDR1 SGDLS, CDR2 YYNGEE. The CDR3 has 16 residues. J was trimmed by 1 base and V by 1 base; bases with no gene match: 6. CDR3 residues: CASSVTSGQANTEAFF. CDR3 DNA sequence: TGTGCCAGCAGCGTAACCTCGGGACAGGCGAACACTGAAGCTTTCTTT.

The chain recombines TRBV5-6 with TRBJ2-7; TRBD2 matches at 7 bases. V was pared by 4 bases and J by 6 bases, with 10 bases of the junction left unmatched. The germline V gene has CDR1 SGHDT and CDR2 YYEEEE. The CDR3 is made up of 14 amino acids. The CDR3 coding sequence is TGTGCCAGCAGCCGGGGAGGGGCCGCGCGCGAGCAGTACTTC. Protein sequence: CASSRGGAAREQYF.

The rearrangement joins TRBV6-6 to TRBJ1-1; TRBD1 aligns across 8 bases. The germline CDR1 and CDR2 sequences are MNHNY and SVGAGI (reference sequence). The CDR3 is 13 amino acids. V gave up 4 bases and J gave up 7 bases; unmatched junction bases: 5. The CDR3 here is CASSSDRVSEAFF. CDR3 DNA: TGTGCCAGCAGTTCGGACAGGGTCAGTGAAGCTTTCTTT.